These 9 T cell receptor beta chains were all obtained from the same sample, sequenced in a study of blood T cell repertoires in COVID-19. Only in-frame clones appear in the TCRdb table, and some are missing; sequencing was by immunoSEQ multiplex PCR. Among 55,000 to 80,000 clones listed, approximately 83% were seen once. The specimen was peripheral blood. The receptors stem from a human donor in a cohort sampled during active COVID-19.

The chain has TRBV7-9 and TRBJ2-7; 7 nucleotides line up with TRBD1. The CDR3 is 15 residues long. Germline loops: CDR1 SEHNR, CDR2 FQNEAQ (reference sequence). With 5 bases clipped from V and 1 base from J, the junction kept 8 bases outside the gene matches. This chain's CDR3 is CASSLSYRGSYEQYF. The CDR3 DNA is TGTGCCAGCAGCCTGTCATACAGGGGTTCCTACGAGCAGTACTTC.

The chain joins TRBV24-1 to TRBJ1-2; TRBD1 matches at 8 bases. The CDR3 has 17 amino acids. V gave up 4 bases and J gave up 3 bases; unmatched junction bases: 12. The germline V gene has CDR1 KGHDR and CDR2 SFDVKD. This CDR3 reads CATSDPDRARHDYGYTF. DNA for the CDR3: TGTGCCACCAGTGACCCGGACAGGGCGAGACACGACTATGGCTACACCTTC.

The chain joins TRBV29-1 to TRBJ2-7, with 9 bases matching TRBD1. The V gene end was trimmed by 7 bases and the J gene end by 1 base; junction bases not matched to a gene: 2. Germline V gene sequence: CDR1 SQVTM, CDR2 ANQGSEA. The CDR3 consists of 12 residues. Here the CDR3 reads CSAGQGSYEQYF. DNA for the CDR3: TGCAGCGCGGGACAGGGATCCTACGAGCAGTACTTC.

The chain combines TRBV19 with TRBJ2-1, with 13 bases fitting TRBD2. Trimming removed 4 bases from V and 11 bases from J; junction bases left unmatched: 5. Germline CDR1 is LNHDA and CDR2 is SQIVND (reference sequence). The CDR3 spans 14 residues. CDR3 region: CASSTGTSGEKQFF. CDR3 nucleotides: TGTGCCAGTAGTACGGGGACTAGCGGGGAAAAGCAGTTCTTC. Drawing the rest from reference TRBV19 and TRBJ2-1, the complete variable domain is DGGITQSPKYLFRKEGQNVTLSCEQNLNHDAMYWYRQDPGQGLRLIYYSQIVNDFQKGDIAEGYSVSREKKESFPLTVTSAQKNPTAFYLCASSTGTSGEKQFFGPGTRLTVL.

This clone was seen only a few times. This chain joins TRBV6-5 and TRBJ1-5, with D perhaps TRBD1 (5 bases). The germline gives CDR1 MNHEY, CDR2 SVGAGI. The CDR3 loop spans 14 amino acids. The germline V and J ends were trimmed by 8 bases and 4 bases, with 15 bases remaining between them. Here the CDR3 DNA reads TGTGCCAGCGGTCCAGGGCAGAGAAATCAGCCCCAGCATTTT. Translation: CASGPGQRNQPQHF.

The CDR3 protein is CASSYPGEAGGVSYEQYF. The CDR3 DNA sequence: TGTGCCAGCAGCTACCCCGGGGAGGCGGGGGGTGTCTCCTACGAGCAGTACTTC. This chain links TRBV7-6 with TRBJ2-7; 8 positions agree with TRBD2. In germline, CDR1 is SGHVS, CDR2 FNYEAQ. V shed 4 bases, J shed 0 bases, and the junction held 14 bases outside the gene matches. The CDR3 loop spans 18 amino acids.

This clone appeared a single time. This sequence joins TRBV7-5 and TRBJ1-1; the table calls TRBD1, which could not be checked here. TRBV7-5 is labeled a pseudogene. The CDR3 sequence is 15 residues long. The CDR3 coding sequence is TGTGTCAGAAGCCCGAGACAGGGAAGGTACACTGAAGCTTTCTTT. This encodes CVRSPRQGRYTEAFF.

The rearrangement uses TRBV5-4 and TRBJ2-3; 9 bases fit TRBD2. V was pared by 0 bases and J by 4 bases, with 6 bases of the junction left unmatched. Germline-derived CDR1 and CDR2 are SGHNT and YYREEE (reference sequence). CDR3 length: 16 amino acids. This CDR3 reads CASSLEGGGASDTQYF. CDR3 nucleotide sequence: TGTGCCAGCAGCTTGGAGGGCGGGGGGGCCTCAGATACGCAGTATTTT.

This chain connects TRBV18 to TRBJ1-2; TRBD1 aligns across 7 bases. The CDR3 consists of 16 residues. CDR1 is KGHSH, CDR2 LQKENI, per germline. Unmatched junction bases numbered 9, after V lost 3 bases and J lost 2 bases. CDR3 loop: CASSPKTTGDNYGYTF. CDR3 bases: TGTGCCAGCTCACCTAAGACTACAGGGGACAACTATGGCTACACCTTC. Looking up the rest from reference TRBV18 and TRBJ1-2 gives the full variable domain: NAGVMQNPRHLVRRRGQEARLRCSPMKGHSHVYWYRQLPEEGLKFMVYLQKENIIDESGMPKERFSAEFPKEGPSILRIQQVVRGDSAAYFCASSPKTTGDNYGYTFGSGTRLTVV.